The 26 T cell receptor beta chains reported below all come from one sample, sequenced in a study of radiation and T cells in renal cell carcinoma (dated by TCRdb to 2019 to 2021). Library prep was done by the immunoSEQ multiplex PCR assay. TCRdb mirrors the immuneACCESS table, restricted to in-frame sequences. Some clones are absent from its copies; in checked studies, under half trace to an unresolved V gene, and the reason for the others is unknown. This sample comprises some 120,000 clones, over 75% of them detected only once. The ten largest clones add up to approximately 2% of the sample. The time point label of this sample denotes: blood 2 weeks post-SBRT. The sample's treatment or condition label, decoded: 15 Gy SBRT to primary tumor, nephrectomy 4 weeks later. This specimen was blood, taken from a patient whose treatment included radiotherapy and nephrectomy. These TCRs come from an older woman with renal cell carcinoma.

V gene TRBV28 combines with J gene TRBJ1-2, with TRBD1 matching 9 bases. V gave up 6 bases and J gave up 5 bases; unmatched junction bases: 1. The CDR3 is 12 residues long. CDR1 and CDR2 from the germline V gene are MDHEN and SYDVKM. The CDR3 sequence is CASSGQGYGYTF. CDR3 bases: TGTGCCAGCAGCGGACAGGGGTATGGCTACACCTTC.

The chain links TRBV11-2 to TRBJ1-1; D not resolved. The CDR3 consists of 15 residues. V was clipped by 5 bases and J by 3 bases, with 16 bases between them. Germline-derived CDR1 and CDR2 are SGHAT and FQNNGV. Written as DNA, the CDR3 is TGTGCCAGCAGCCCAAGTTCCTTTGGGCACACTGAAGCTTTCTTT. It translates to CASSPSSFGHTEAFF.

CDR3 sequence reads: CASSLARRVETQYF. The CDR3 nucleotides read TGTGCCAGCAGCTTAGCGCGGCGCGTAGAGACCCAGTACTTC. The chain combines TRBV7-9 with TRBJ2-5; D ambiguous. Trimming stripped 0 bases from V and 4 bases from J, with 9 bases between. Germline V gene data show CDR1 as SEHNR and CDR2 as FQNEAQ (reference sequence). The CDR3 loop spans 14 amino acids.

This clone turned up a few times. V is TRBV9 and J is TRBJ1-5; D is uncertain. This CDR3 region has 15 residues. Trimming removed 0 bases at V and 8 bases at J, with 15 bases between. Germline V gene data show CDR1 as SGDLS and CDR2 as YYNGEE. The CDR3 nucleotides read TGTGCCAGCAGCGTAGGTCCCCTTCCCAGTGAGCCCCAGCATTTT. This encodes CASSVGPLPSEPQHF. The full variable domain, its missing parts supplied by reference TRBV9 and TRBJ1-5, is DSGVTQTPKHLITATGQRVTLRCSPRSGDLSVYWYQQSLDQGLQFLIQYYNGEERAKGNILERFSAQQFPDLHSELNLSSLELGDSALYFCASSVGPLPSEPQHFGDGTRLSIL.

The rearrangement joins TRBV19 to TRBJ1-5; the D gene is possibly TRBD1 (6 bases). V was cut by 4 bases and J by 2 bases, with 18 bases left in between. The CDR3 loop spans 17 amino acids. Germline values: CDR1 LNHDA, CDR2 SQIVND (reference sequence). DNA of the CDR3: TGTGCCAGTAGTAGGTATCACGGGGACACAGGCAATCAGCCCCAGCATTTT. It yields the protein CASSRYHGDTGNQPQHF.

The gene calls are TRBV2 and TRBJ1-2; perhaps TRBD1 as D (5 bases). The V gene's germline CDR1 is SNHLY and CDR2 FYNNEI. The CDR3 spans 12 residues. V was clipped by 9 bases and J by 2 bases, with 10 bases between them. The CDR3 is CARGTGNYGYTF. DNA for the CDR3: TGTGCCAGGGGGACTGGAAACTATGGCTACACCTTC.

In regard to this clone: The same CDR3 also results from other DNA sequences found in this sample. The chain carries TRBV9 and TRBJ1-1; a weak D match, TRBD1 (6 bases). This CDR3 is 14 amino acids long. The germline CDR1 and CDR2 sequences are SGDLS and YYNGEE. Trimming shortened V by 4 bases and J by 1 base, and 11 bases separated the two germline ends. CDR3 DNA: TGTGCCAGCAGCCCAACGACAGGGAACACTGAAGCTTTCTTT. Amino acid sequence: CASSPTTGNTEAFF. The whole variable domain, filled in from reference TRBV9 and TRBJ1-1, reads DSGVTQTPKHLITATGQRVTLRCSPRSGDLSVYWYQQSLDQGLQFLIQYYNGEERAKGNILERFSAQQFPDLHSELNLSSLELGDSALYFCASSPTTGNTEAFFGQGTRLTVV.

This clone was observed a handful of times. The chain uses TRBV27 and TRBJ1-6; the D is unclear. The V and J ends lost 2 bases and 9 bases respectively, with 8 bases between them. The germline V gene encodes CDR1 MNHEY and CDR2 SMNVEV (reference sequence). The CDR3 consists of 13 residues. This CDR3 reads CASSLRNSSPLHF. CDR3 in DNA: TGTGCCAGCAGTTTAAGGAACAGTTCACCCCTCCACTTT.

The chain recombines TRBV5-8 with TRBJ2-5, with D unresolved. The V and J ends lost 3 bases and 9 bases respectively, with 21 bases between them. The germline gives CDR1 SGHTS, CDR2 YDEGEE. This CDR3 has 15 amino acids. The CDR3 region has the DNA TGTGCCAGCAGCTCCAGACCCCCATTGGAGTGGTCCCAGTACTTC. Translation: CASSSRPPLEWSQYF.

This chain connects TRBV28 to TRBJ1-1; 9 bases fit TRBD1. The ends lost 0 bases at V and 4 bases at J; junction bases unmatched: 3. The germline gives CDR1 MDHEN, CDR2 SYDVKM. The CDR3 totals 15 residues. The chain's CDR3 is CASSLWDRGRTEAFF. CDR3 in DNA: TGTGCCAGCAGTTTATGGGACAGGGGTCGCACTGAAGCTTTCTTT.

The chain combines TRBV27 with TRBJ2-7; D might be TRBD1 (6 bases). The germline gives CDR1 MNHEY, CDR2 SMNVEV (reference sequence). There are 13 residues in the CDR3. Trimming took off 4 bases at V and 5 bases at J, with 12 bases between the two ends. CDR3 sequence reads: CASSWGQGNEQYF. For the CDR3, the DNA is TGTGCCAGCAGTTGGGGGCAGGGTAACGAGCAGTACTTC.

V and J are TRBV28 and TRBJ1-1; maybe TRBD1 (6 bases). With 5 bases removed from V and 2 bases from J, the gap between germline ends came to 12 bases. Germline V CDR1 and CDR2: MDHEN, SYDVKM. The CDR3 runs to 14 residues. This CDR3 is CASSPGQRNTEAFF. CDR3 DNA sequence: TGTGCCAGCAGTCCCGGACAGAGAAACACTGAAGCTTTCTTT.

The genes are TRBV19 and TRBJ1-5; D unclear. Trimming removed 6 bases at V and 4 bases at J, with 19 bases between. The germline V gene encodes CDR1 LNHDA and CDR2 SQIVND (reference sequence). CDR3 size: 16 residues. CDR3 in amino acids: CASSLAALVGNQPQHF. The DNA of the CDR3 is TGTGCCAGTAGCCTTGCGGCCCTGGTGGGTAATCAGCCCCAGCATTTT.

J is TRBJ2-7 and V is TRBV4-2; 9 nucleotides agree with TRBD1. This CDR3 has 15 amino acids. V dropped 0 bases and J dropped 9; count of bases not matched to a gene: 9. Germline loops: CDR1 LGHNA, CDR2 YNFKEQ. CDR3: CASSQEQGQGRAQYF. DNA for the CDR3: TGTGCCAGCAGCCAAGAGCAGGGACAGGGTAGGGCGCAGTACTTC.

The V and J genes are TRBV19 and TRBJ1-2; no reliable D call. Germline V gene sequence: CDR1 LNHDA, CDR2 SQIVND (reference sequence). Trimming took 0 bases from V and 4 from J, leaving 12 bases between them. The CDR3 is 15 residues long. CDR3 sequence reads: CASSIDRARAYGYTF. The CDR3 region has the DNA TGTGCCAGTAGTATAGATCGGGCACGCGCCTATGGCTACACCTTC.

This clone was counted a few times. V and J are TRBV7-2 and TRBJ2-4; D is unresolved. V dropped 1 base and J dropped 9 bases, with 10 bases sitting between them. CDR3 size: 13 residues. Germline lookup yields CDR1 SGHTA and CDR2 FQGNSA. CDR3 protein: CASSLEGRRIQYF. The CDR3 nucleotides are TGTGCCAGCAGCTTAGAAGGAAGACGCATTCAGTACTTC.

The gene calls are TRBV7-9 and TRBJ2-7, with 7 nucleotides matching TRBD2. This CDR3 is built from 16 residues. V shed 0 bases and J 1 base; nucleotides not matched to a gene: 6. The germline gives CDR1 SEHNR, CDR2 FQNEAQ (reference sequence). The CDR3 protein is CASSLAGSGASYEQYF. DNA for the CDR3: TGTGCCAGCAGCTTAGCTGGGAGCGGGGCTTCCTACGAGCAGTACTTC.

V and J are TRBV15 and TRBJ2-7; D uncertain. V lost 4 bases and J 5 bases, leaving 12 bases between the germline ends. Per germline, CDR1 LNHNV and CDR2 YYDKDF (reference sequence). This CDR3 region has 13 residues. In nucleotides, the CDR3 is TGTGCCACCAGCATCAATAAGCCGAACGAGCAGTACTTC. The encoded protein is CATSINKPNEQYF.

In its sample, this clone was seen a few times. The chain couples TRBV2 to TRBJ1-4; perhaps TRBD1 as D (5 bases). This CDR3 region has 13 residues. The V end lost 7 bases, the J end lost 6 bases, and 12 bases lay between the germline ends. Germline CDR1 SNHLY, CDR2 FYNNEI. In DNA, the CDR3 is TGTGCCAGCATGACAGATGCGGATGAAAAACTGTTTTTT. It codes for CASMTDADEKLFF. The full variable domain, in which reference TRBV2 and TRBJ1-4 provide the parts outside the CDR3, is EPEVTQTPSHQVTQMGQEVILRCVPISNHLYFYWYRQILGQKVEFLVSFYNNEISEKSEIFDDQFSVERPDGSNFTLKIRSTKLEDSAMYFCASMTDADEKLFFGSGTQLSVL.

The genes are TRBV7-2 and TRBJ1-3, with D hard to call. The V end was cut by 4 bases, the J end by 0 bases, with 7 bases between. The CDR3 covers 14 residues. Germline V gene sequence: CDR1 SGHTA, CDR2 FQGNSA. CDR3 residues: CASSYESSGNTIYF. CDR3 nucleotide sequence: TGTGCCAGCAGCTATGAAAGCTCTGGAAACACCATATATTTT.

The genes are TRBV6-5 and TRBJ1-2; the match to TRBD1 covers 7 bases. The CDR3 is made up of 14 amino acids. Germline values: CDR1 MNHEY, CDR2 SVGAGI. The junction had 5 bases not matched to a gene; V was cut back by 6 bases and J by 1 base. CDR3 sequence reads: CASRGQEFNYGYTF. CDR3 DNA sequence: TGTGCCAGCAGAGGACAGGAGTTTAACTATGGCTACACCTTC.

This clone was observed a handful of times. The rearrangement joins TRBV2 to TRBJ2-5; D may be TRBD2 (5 bases). The CDR3 is 15 amino acids. V lost 3 bases to trimming and J lost 5 bases, with 16 bases between them. Germline V lookup: CDR1 SNHLY, CDR2 FYNNEI. CDR3 sequence: CASSEPNGVEETQYF. The CDR3 DNA reads TGTGCCAGCAGTGAGCCGAACGGGGTAGAGGAGACCCAGTACTTC. The full variable domain, completed using reference TRBV2 and TRBJ2-5, is EPEVTQTPSHQVTQMGQEVILRCVPISNHLYFYWYRQILGQKVEFLVSFYNNEISEKSEIFDDQFSVERPDGSNFTLKIRSTKLEDSAMYFCASSEPNGVEETQYFGPGTRLLVL.

The genes are TRBV19 and TRBJ2-3; TRBD1 matches 11 bases. This CDR3 contains 14 residues. Unmatched junction bases numbered 4, after V lost 1 base and J lost 10 bases. Germline loops: CDR1 LNHDA, CDR2 SQIVND (reference sequence). CDR3 DNA sequence: TGTGCCAGTAGTATAGGGACAGGGGGCGCGGCGCAGTATTTT. It codes for CASSIGTGGAAQYF.

The chain combines TRBV6-5 with TRBJ1-2; D might be TRBD1 (6 bases). V was trimmed by 2 bases and J by 7 bases, leaving 17 bases between them. The CDR3 runs to 15 residues. Germline V gives CDR1 MNHEY, CDR2 SVGAGI. CDR3 in amino acids: CASSYEQRGNGGYTF. The CDR3 region has the DNA TGTGCCAGCAGTTACGAACAGAGGGGGAACGGTGGCTACACCTTC.

The chain recombines TRBV6-6 with TRBJ2-7, with TRBD1 matching over 10 bases. The CDR3 length is 15 residues. Germline CDR1 is MNHNY and CDR2 is SVGAGI (reference sequence). After removal of 6 bases from V and 5 bases from J, the junction contained 10 bases not matched to a gene. Here the CDR3 reads CASRTPGQGPDEQYF. CDR3 sequence (DNA): TGTGCCAGCAGGACTCCGGGACAGGGGCCGGACGAGCAGTACTTC.

The genes are TRBV30 and TRBJ1-2; no clear D gene. Germline V CDR1 and CDR2: GTSNPN, SVGIG (reference sequence). Between the trimmed V and J ends, which lost 6 bases and 0 bases, there was a span of 14 bases. This CDR3 is 14 amino acids long. CDR3 DNA: TGTGCCTGTGTAGTGGTGTCGGCTAACTATGGCTACACCTTC. It codes for CACVVVSANYGYTF. Based on the CDR3 plus reference TRBV30 and TRBJ1-2, the full variable domain is SQTIHQWPATLVQPVGSPLSLECTVEGTSNPNLYWYRQAAGRGLQLLFYSVGIGQISSEVPQNLSASRPQDRQFILSSKKLLLSDSGFYLCACVVVSANYGYTFGSGTRLTVV.